These 20 T cell receptor beta chains were all obtained from the same sample, sequenced in a study of monozygotic twins with inflammatory bowel disease. For each CDR3 protein, TCRdb gives one entry from its re-call of the 5' RACE reads, without DNA. The sample spans a few hundred thousand distinct CDR3 sequences; the ten largest clones claim 2.6%. Sequencing was performed on blood. The receptors were gathered from a human donor with ulcerative colitis or Crohn's disease, or a healthy co-twin of an affected twin (not recorded which).

V is TRBV12-3 or TRBV12-4 and J is TRBJ1-2; TCRdb's D call of TRBD1 is untestable without DNA. The CDR3 is made up of 15 amino acids. CDR3 sequence: CASRRQTGSNYGYTF.

The rearrangement uses TRBV4-3 and TRBJ2-1; TCRdb outputs TRBD1, but without DNA this stays unchecked. Germline CDR1 LGHNA, CDR2 YSLEER. CDR3 length: 15 residues. CDR3 amino acids: CASSQGRTVNNEQFF.

The chain couples TRBV11-2 to TRBJ2-1; checking the TCRdb D call of TRBD1 is not possible without DNA. This CDR3 has 19 residues. Per germline, CDR1 SGHAT and CDR2 FQNNGV. CDR3: CASSEFTGGLPNIHNEQFF.

The rearrangement uses TRBV20-1 and TRBJ2-2; TCRdb names TRBD1, which stays unverified in the absence of DNA. The length of the CDR3 is 16 residues. Per germline, CDR1 DFQATT and CDR2 SNEGSKA (reference sequence). The chain's CDR3 is CSARDSRVANTGELFF.

J is TRBJ2-1 and V is TRBV20-1; without DNA, the TCRdb call of TRBD2 cannot be checked. Germline loops: CDR1 DFQATT, CDR2 SNEGSKA (reference sequence). The CDR3 runs 15 residues. The CDR3: CSARVNKAGRYEQFF.

The rearrangement links TRBV12-3 or TRBV12-4 to TRBJ1-2; the TCRdb D gene call, TRBD1, has no DNA to confirm it. The CDR3 runs to 15 residues. The CDR3 sequence: CASSLWQGGGYGYTF.

The V gene is TRBV19, the J gene TRBJ2-7; TCRdb returns TRBD1, unconfirmable since there is no DNA. CDR3 size: 15 residues. Germline V gene data show CDR1 as LNHDA and CDR2 as SQIVND (reference sequence). The CDR3 is CASSIARGFPHEQYF.

The chain carries TRBV10-3 and TRBJ2-3; TCRdb names TRBD1, which stays unverified in the absence of DNA. The germline gives CDR1 ENHRY, CDR2 SYGVKD. The CDR3 consists of 14 residues. The chain's CDR3 is CAISTGTSTDTQYF.

This sequence joins TRBV18 and TRBJ1-5; TCRdb returns TRBD1, unconfirmable since there is no DNA. Germline V gene lookup returns CDR1 KGHSH and CDR2 LQKENI. This CDR3 has 15 residues. CDR3: CASSLVGTGAQPQHF. Looking up the rest from reference TRBV18 and TRBJ1-5 gives the full variable domain: NAGVMQNPRHLVRRRGQEARLRCSPMKGHSHVYWYRQLPEEGLKFMVYLQKENIIDESGMPKERFSAEFPKEGPSILRIQQVVRGDSAAYFCASSLVGTGAQPQHFGDGTRLSIL.

The chain is built from TRBV20-1 and TRBJ2-2; TCRdb's assignment of TRBD1 cannot be checked, as there is no DNA. The CDR3 consists of 17 residues. Per germline, CDR1 DFQATT and CDR2 SNEGSKA (reference sequence). CDR3 in amino acids: CSARQSSGTVTTGELFF.

The chain is built from TRBV5-1 and TRBJ2-7; the TRBD1 assignment by TCRdb is unverifiable without DNA. The CDR3 totals 16 residues. Germline V CDR1 and CDR2: SGHRS, YFSETQ. The CDR3 sequence: CASSLSRWQGIYEQYF.

The chain employs TRBV7-9 and TRBJ1-2; as DNA is missing, the TRBD1 call by TCRdb cannot be tested. From germline, CDR1 is SEHNR and CDR2 FQNEAQ (reference sequence). The CDR3 has 16 residues. CDR3 amino acids: CASSPMERENNYGYTF.

The chain recombines TRBV5-1 with TRBJ2-7. CDR1 and CDR2 (germline): SGHRS, YFSETQ. This CDR3 region has 13 residues. The chain's CDR3 is CASSLDITYEQYF.

This rearrangement joins TRBV29-1 to TRBJ2-7; TCRdb's assignment of TRBD1 cannot be checked, as there is no DNA. The length of the CDR3 is 15 residues. CDR1 and CDR2 (germline): SQVTM, ANQGSEA. Here the CDR3 reads CSVAKKGQGPYEQYF.

This chain connects TRBV20-1 to TRBJ2-5; no DNA is available, so the TRBD1 call from TCRdb remains unchecked. This CDR3 is built from 14 residues. CDR1 and CDR2 from the germline V gene are DFQATT and SNEGSKA (reference sequence). This chain's CDR3 is CSAREAGAWETQYF.

This chain connects TRBV7-2 to TRBJ1-6; the TRBD1 assignment by TCRdb is unverifiable without DNA. Germline V gene sequence: CDR1 SGHTA, CDR2 FQGNSA. The CDR3 loop spans 17 amino acids. This CDR3 is CASSLGSGQGNGPPLHF.

The V gene is TRBV24-1, the J gene TRBJ1-5; with no DNA, the TCRdb D assignment of TRBD1 cannot be verified. The CDR3 length is 16 residues. Germline V lookup: CDR1 KGHDR, CDR2 SFDVKD. The CDR3 is CATSEPGRGGNQPQHF.

V usage is TRBV7-2 and J usage is TRBJ2-7; TCRdb lists TRBD1, though no DNA is available to test this call. Germline V gives CDR1 SGHTA, CDR2 FQGNSA. The CDR3 spans 16 residues. The CDR3 protein is CASSLSSGTGGVEQYF.

CDR3 region: CASSSGLAYAGEQYF. The rearrangement joins TRBV12-3 or TRBV12-4 to TRBJ2-7; TCRdb's D gene call, TRBD2, goes unchecked for lack of DNA. The CDR3 totals 15 residues.

The chain recombines TRBV12-3 or TRBV12-4 with TRBJ1-2. The CDR3 contains 12 residues. This CDR3 is CASSLVKRGYTF.